A single sample gave rise to the 29 T cell receptor beta chains below, sequenced in a study of CD8+CD57+ T cells in acquired aplastic anemia. The study profiled TCR beta VDJ and CDR3 using genomic DNA as template. TCRdb analysed the reads with MiXCR anew, one entry per CDR3 protein. The table shows around 200,000 distinct CDR3 sequences, with about 59% occurring only once. The sequenced sample was sorted CD4+, CD8+, or CD8+CD57+ T cells (not recorded which) from PBMCs. These receptors came from a human donor in good health.

This clonotype was seen once. The V call is TRBV24-1, the J call TRBJ2-3; D is perhaps TRBD1 (6 bases). This CDR3 has 15 residues. V was shortened by 4 bases and J by 6 bases, with 16 bases between the two germline ends. Germline V CDR1 and CDR2: KGHDR, SFDVKD. DNA for the CDR3: TGTGCCACCAGTGACCCCGGACAGTTCTCGGATACGCAGTATTTT. This codes for CATSDPGQFSDTQYF.

The CDR3 is CASSLAPLNTGELFF. CDR3 sequence (DNA): TGTGCCAGCAGCTTGGCACCGCTGAACACCGGGGAGCTGTTTTTT. J is TRBJ2-2 and V is TRBV5-6; D unclear. The CDR3 covers 15 residues. CDR1 and CDR2 from the germline V gene are SGHDT and YYEEEE. V shed 0 bases and J shed 1 base, with 7 bases lying between them.

This clonotype was picked up one time. V gene TRBV15 combines with J gene TRBJ2-1; D ambiguous. CDR3 size: 15 residues. V was cut by 1 base and J by 5 bases, with 12 bases left in between. Germline V gene data show CDR1 as LNHNV and CDR2 as YYDKDF (reference sequence). The CDR3: CATSRALDPNNEQFF. CDR3 coding DNA: TGTGCCACCAGCAGAGCCCTGGACCCCAACAATGAGCAGTTCTTC.

V gene TRBV7-3 combines with J gene TRBJ2-1, with D perhaps matching TRBD2 (5 bases). V was shortened by 8 bases and J by 0 bases, with 5 bases between the two germline ends. The CDR3 is made up of 12 amino acids. In germline, CDR1 is SGHTA, CDR2 FQGTGA. This CDR3 is CASGSSYNEQFF. Here the CDR3 DNA reads TGTGCCAGCGGGAGCTCCTACAATGAGCAGTTCTTC.

The chain is built from TRBV9 and TRBJ2-1; D may be TRBD2 (6 bases). The CDR3 consists of 13 residues. Trimming pared 0 bases from V and 7 bases from J, leaving 8 bases between. In germline, CDR1 is SGDLS, CDR2 YYNGEE. The CDR3 nucleotides are TGTGCCAGCAGCGTAGATGGGAGGAATGAGCAGTTCTTC. This sequence encodes CASSVDGRNEQFF.

The chain joins TRBV2 to TRBJ2-7; D is unclear. The CDR3 is 13 amino acids. Germline CDR1 and CDR2: SNHLY and FYNNEI. With 4 bases removed from V and 9 bases from J, the gap between germline ends came to 16 bases. CDR3 sequence (DNA): TGTGCCAGCAGTGGCGCGGTACGAGACCTGCAGTACTTC. Translated: CASSGAVRDLQYF.

The chain employs TRBV7-9 and TRBJ2-7; a possible D gene is TRBD2 (6 bases). The CDR3 has 12 residues. V lost 8 bases to trimming and J lost 7 bases, with 15 bases between them. Germline lookup yields CDR1 SEHNR and CDR2 FQNEAQ (reference sequence). The CDR3 spells CASSPMAGEQYF. The DNA of the CDR3 is TGTGCCAGCTCACCAATGGCGGGGGAGCAGTACTTC.

The V and J genes are TRBV7-9 and TRBJ2-3; 7 positions agree with TRBD2. This CDR3 is built from 15 residues. The J segment lost 4 bases and the V segment lost 9 bases, leaving 13 bases of the junction unmatched. Looked up from germline, CDR1 is SEHNR and CDR2 is FQNEAQ (reference sequence). CDR3 nucleotides: TGTGCCAGTAGCCGACTAGCCAGAGCGGCAGATACGCAGTATTTT. Encoded protein: CASSRLARAADTQYF.

The chain recombines TRBV5-5 with TRBJ1-5; 8 bases line up with TRBD1. J was trimmed by 3 bases and V by 3 bases; bases with no gene match: 2. This CDR3 contains 14 residues. Germline assignment: CDR1 SGHKS and CDR2 YYEKEE (reference sequence). Here the CDR3 reads CASSSTGVNQPQHF. In DNA form, the CDR3 reads TGTGCCAGCAGCTCGACAGGGGTCAATCAGCCCCAGCATTTT.

The CDR3 is CATSSEPVEYQETQYF. CDR3 bases: TGTGCCACCAGCAGCGAGCCGGTAGAGTACCAAGAGACCCAGTACTTC. The chain joins TRBV15 to TRBJ2-5, with D hard to call. Germline V lookup: CDR1 LNHNV, CDR2 YYDKDF (reference sequence). Deletions cut 3 bases from V and 0 bases from J, with 14 bases between. The CDR3 spans 16 residues.

The V call is TRBV2, the J call TRBJ1-2; 7 bases line up with TRBD1. Germline V gene data show CDR1 as SNHLY and CDR2 as FYNNEI. CDR3 size: 15 residues. The V gene end was trimmed by 4 bases and the J gene end by 1 base; junction bases not matched to a gene: 6. The CDR3, as DNA: TGTGCCAGCAGTGCGGGACAGCAACTTAACTATGGCTACACCTTC. It translates to CASSAGQQLNYGYTF. Together with reference TRBV2 and TRBJ1-2, the CDR3 gives the full variable domain: EPEVTQTPSHQVTQMGQEVILRCVPISNHLYFYWYRQILGQKVEFLVSFYNNEISEKSEIFDDQFSVERPDGSNFTLKIRSTKLEDSAMYFCASSAGQQLNYGYTFGSGTRLTVV.

The chain links TRBV20-1 to TRBJ1-2, with D maybe TRBD1 (6 bases). Between the trimmed V and J ends, which lost 6 bases and 2 bases, there was a span of 10 bases. CDR1 and CDR2 from the germline V gene are DFQATT and SNEGSKA (reference sequence). The CDR3 loop spans 12 amino acids. The CDR3 DNA follows: TGCAGTGCGGGGACACCGAACTATGGCTACACCTTC. It encodes CSAGTPNYGYTF.

The J gene is TRBJ2-2, the V gene TRBV6-6, with TRBD1 matching over 7 bases. This CDR3 contains 15 residues. Germline loops: CDR1 MNHNY, CDR2 SVGAGI (reference sequence). The ends lost 5 bases at V and 8 bases at J; junction bases unmatched: 11. The CDR3: CASSTSRPDRGELFF. As DNA, the CDR3 is TGTGCCAGCAGTACCTCCAGACCGGACAGGGGGGAGCTGTTTTTT.

The chain recombines TRBV2 with TRBJ2-7; D is possibly TRBD2 (6 bases). The CDR3 is made up of 14 amino acids. Per the germline V gene, CDR1 is SNHLY and CDR2 is FYNNEI. The V end lost 4 bases, the J end lost 5 bases, and 15 bases lay between the germline ends. The CDR3 here is CASSAGDPSNEQYF. CDR3 DNA sequence: TGTGCCAGCAGTGCGGGGGACCCATCGAACGAGCAGTACTTC. Full variable domain (rest looked up from reference TRBV2 and TRBJ2-7): EPEVTQTPSHQVTQMGQEVILRCVPISNHLYFYWYRQILGQKVEFLVSFYNNEISEKSEIFDDQFSVERPDGSNFTLKIRSTKLEDSAMYFCASSAGDPSNEQYFGPGTRLTVT.

The V gene is TRBV11-2, the J gene TRBJ1-2; 9 bases align to TRBD1. CDR1 and CDR2 from the germline V gene are SGHAT and FQNNGV. V shed 5 bases, J shed 8 bases, and the junction held 12 bases outside the gene matches. This CDR3 comprises 15 residues. The CDR3 is CASSPQARGQGGYTF. CDR3 nucleotides: TGTGCCAGCAGCCCCCAAGCCCGGGGACAGGGAGGCTACACCTTC.

The V and J genes are TRBV24-1 and TRBJ2-2; possible D gene TRBD2, 5 bases. With 6 bases removed from V and 7 bases from J, the gap between germline ends came to 8 bases. This CDR3 is built from 12 residues. Per the germline V gene, CDR1 is KGHDR and CDR2 is SFDVKD. The DNA of the CDR3 is TGTGCCACCAGTAATCGGGGCGGGGAGCTGTTTTTT. Protein product: CATSNRGGELFF.

This chain joins TRBV5-6 and TRBJ1-1; 9 bases align to TRBD1. The germline V gene has CDR1 SGHDT and CDR2 YYEEEE. Trimming removed 1 base from V and 6 bases from J; junction bases left unmatched: 10. CDR3 length: 16 amino acids. Here the CDR3 reads CASSLPGTGLRAEAFF. The CDR3 region has the DNA TGTGCCAGCAGCTTGCCCGGGACAGGGCTAAGGGCTGAAGCTTTCTTT.

The chain joins TRBV7-8 to TRBJ2-7; D assignment may be TRBD1 or TRBD2 (6 bases each). The CDR3 length is 12 residues. Germline assignment: CDR1 SGHVS and CDR2 FQNEAQ. V lost 5 bases to trimming and J lost 6 bases, with 11 bases between them. The CDR3: CASSPEGGEQYF. Written as DNA, the CDR3 is TGTGCCAGCAGCCCAGAGGGGGGCGAGCAGTACTTC.

V gene TRBV7-3 combines with J gene TRBJ2-1; D may be TRBD2 (5 bases). Germline V gene data show CDR1 as SGHTA and CDR2 as FQGTGA. This CDR3 is 15 amino acids long. V was cut by 3 bases and J by 6 bases, with 15 bases left in between. The CDR3 spells CASSLTSVASNEQFF. CDR3 DNA sequence: TGTGCCAGCAGCTTGACGTCCGTAGCGAGCAATGAGCAGTTCTTC.

The chain is built from TRBV2 and TRBJ2-1, with 10 bases fitting TRBD2. CDR3 length: 15 amino acids. The V gene end was trimmed by 10 bases and the J gene end by 4 bases; junction bases not matched to a gene: 10. The germline V gene has CDR1 SNHLY and CDR2 FYNNEI. The CDR3 is CATPSGTSAYNEQFF. CDR3 nucleotides: TGTGCCACCCCTTCTGGGACTAGCGCGTACAATGAGCAGTTCTTC.

This clonotype came up a few times. This sequence joins TRBV20-1 and TRBJ1-1, with D possibly matching TRBD1 (6 bases). Germline values: CDR1 DFQATT, CDR2 SNEGSKA (reference sequence). Between the trimmed V and J ends, which lost 5 bases and 1 base, there was a span of 11 bases. This CDR3 has 13 residues. The CDR3 loop is CSAPGGANTEAFF. The CDR3 DNA follows: TGCAGTGCTCCCGGGGGCGCGAACACTGAAGCTTTCTTT.

On this clonotype itself: A clone one base away is much larger, so this may be a read error. The rearrangement uses TRBV27 and TRBJ2-5; 11 bases align to TRBD2. This CDR3 region has 16 residues. Unmatched junction bases numbered 11, after V lost 6 bases and J lost 5 bases. Germline CDR1 reads MNHEY; CDR2 reads SMNVEV (reference sequence). In DNA, the CDR3 is TGTGCCAGCAGGTCGGTTTTGACTAGCGGGGCTGAGACCCAGTACTTC. Translation: CASRSVLTSGAETQYF.

This clonotype has a count of ten or more. V is TRBV5-8 and J is TRBJ2-1; 8 bases map to TRBD2. V trimming: 4 bases; J trimming: 2 bases; junction bases outside the gene matches: 8. Germline V CDR1 and CDR2: SGHTS, YDEGEE. This CDR3 has 16 amino acids. DNA for the CDR3: TGTGCCAGCAGCGATGAGCTAGCGGGCGCCTACAATGAGCAGTTCTTC. It codes for CASSDELAGAYNEQFF.

The count of this clonotype is one. CDR3 coding DNA: TGTGCCCCTGGGCCCAGATACAAGCCCCAGCATTTT. It translates to CAPGPRYKPQHF. The V call is TRBV24-1, the J call TRBJ1-5; D not certain. The CDR3 spans 12 residues. V was cut by 12 bases and J by 8 bases, with 16 bases left in between. Per the germline V gene, CDR1 is KGHDR and CDR2 is SFDVKD.

This chain joins TRBV20-1 and TRBJ2-5; no clear D gene. CDR1 is DFQATT and CDR2 is SNEGSKA in the germline V gene (reference sequence). V was clipped by 6 bases and J by 2 bases, with 19 bases between them. The CDR3 runs to 15 residues. For the CDR3, the DNA is TGCAGTGCAGCGAGCGACCGAACGGAGCAAGAGACCCAGTACTTC. This codes for CSAASDRTEQETQYF.

The rearrangement joins TRBV9 to TRBJ1-1; possible D gene TRBD1, 5 bases. The germline gives CDR1 SGDLS, CDR2 YYNGEE. Deletions cut 6 bases from V and 5 bases from J, with 23 bases between. The CDR3 runs to 16 residues. The CDR3 reads CASTPPGGGIRTEAFF. In DNA form, the CDR3 reads TGTGCCAGCACCCCTCCCGGGGGAGGCATCAGGACTGAAGCTTTCTTT.

This sequence joins TRBV2 and TRBJ2-6; D possibly corresponds to TRBD2 (5 bases). This CDR3 spans 15 amino acids. CDR1 SNHLY and CDR2 FYNNEI come from the germline V gene. V lost 7 bases, J lost 1 base, and 11 bases lay in between. The CDR3 DNA reads TGTGCCAGCACGGGATTTCGGTCTGGGGCCAACGTCCTGACTTTC. This encodes CASTGFRSGANVLTF. Full variable domain (outside the CDR3, taken from reference TRBV2 and TRBJ2-6): EPEVTQTPSHQVTQMGQEVILRCVPISNHLYFYWYRQILGQKVEFLVSFYNNEISEKSEIFDDQFSVERPDGSNFTLKIRSTKLEDSAMYFCASTGFRSGANVLTFGAGSRLTVL.

CDR3 protein: CSVGGEEWGLFF. For the CDR3, the DNA is TGCAGCGTTGGAGGTGAAGAGTGGGGACTGTTTTTT. V gene TRBV29-1 combines with J gene TRBJ1-4; D not certain. CDR3 length: 12 amino acids. The V end lost 4 bases, the J end lost 13 bases, and 16 bases lay between the germline ends. The V gene's germline CDR1 is SQVTM and CDR2 ANQGSEA.

This clonotype occurred many times. This chain joins TRBV27 and TRBJ2-7; D possibly corresponds to TRBD2 (5 bases). This CDR3 region has 14 residues. Trimming removed 2 bases from V and 3 bases from J, with 11 bases in between. The germline CDR1 and CDR2 sequences are MNHEY and SMNVEV (reference sequence). In DNA, the CDR3 is TGTGCCAGCAGTTTAACTAGTAGGCTCTACGAGCAGTACTTC. This codes for CASSLTSRLYEQYF.